These T cell receptor beta chains were read from a single sample in a study of response to subunit inactivated influenza vaccine. MiXCR, run by TCRdb on the RT-PCR reads, gives a single entry per CDR3 protein. The sample comprises around 580,000 distinct CDR3 sequences, about an eighth of which are singletons, and 9.5% to 13% rests with the top ten. The sample was PBMCs from blood, taken on the day of vaccination. The receptors shown here come from a man aged 50 to 60 who received an inactivated influenza vaccine. CDR3s include the opening cysteine and the closing phenylalanine or tryptophan. Each record gives: CDR3 DNA, CDR3 protein, clone size, V gene, J gene, D gene. The D gene is left open where the match is weak. Expanded clones get a size class; other rows say once, few or many, or leave the size out.

TGTGCCATCAGTGAGCCGGAAGACCGGGGGAGGGACCCCTTACAAGAGACCCAGTACTTC	CAISEPEDRGRDPLQETQYF	NA	TRBV10-3	TRBJ2-5	TRBD2
TGCAGCGCCAGACTAGCGACCACCTACGAGCAGTACTTC	CSARLATTYEQYF	medium-sized	TRBV29-1	TRBJ2-7	TRBD2
TGTGCCAGCAGCCAAGTGGGACAGGGGAGTGAGCAGTACTTC	CASSQVGQGSEQYF	NA	TRBV14	TRBJ2-7	TRBD1
TGCAGTGCTAGAGATTTCGGTGGTAGCGGGGGGCCCTACAATGAGCAGTTCTTC	CSARDFGGSGGPYNEQFF	few	TRBV20-1	TRBJ2-1	TRBD2
TGTGCCAGTAGTATAGGAGGCGGTTCTGGCTACACCTTC	CASSIGGGSGYTF	few	TRBV19	TRBJ1-2	NA
TGTGCCACCAGTGATTTGTCTAGTCTGTACTTC	CATSDLSSLYF	NA	TRBV24-1	TRBJ2-7	NA
TGCAGCGTTGCTGCATCTTCAGATACGCAGTATTTT	CSVAASSDTQYF	few	TRBV29-1	TRBJ2-3	NA
TGTGCCAGCAGCCAATCGGGACAGCAAAGAAATTCACCCCTCCACTTT	CASSQSGQQRNSPLHF	NA	TRBV3-1	TRBJ1-6	TRBD1
TGTGCCACCAGCAGAACTATCGGGACTAGCGGGGCCGGGGAGCTGTTTTTT	CATSRTIGTSGAGELFF	few	TRBV15	TRBJ2-2	TRBD2
TGCGCCAGCCGGGAGCGGTCCTACAATGAGCAGTTCTTC	CASRERSYNEQFF	few	TRBV5-1	TRBJ2-1	NA
TGTGCCAGCAGCTTAGGGGACAGCACCGGGGAGCTGTTTTTT	CASSLGDSTGELFF	NA	TRBV7-6	TRBJ2-2	TRBD1
TGCAGTGCCCCTAGGGGATCCGGAGGGGAGCAGTTCTTC	CSAPRGSGGEQFF	NA	TRBV20-1	TRBJ2-1	NA
TGTGCCAGCAGTCCGGACTATGGCTACACCTTC	CASSPDYGYTF	NA	TRBV12-3/TRBV12-4	TRBJ1-2	NA
TGCAGCGTCGCCCTTGACGGGCGCTATGGCTACACCTTC	CSVALDGRYGYTF	NA	TRBV29-1	TRBJ1-2	NA
TGTGCCAGCAGCGTAAGCGGGAGTGCCCACGAGCAGTACTTC	CASSVSGSAHEQYF	few	TRBV9	TRBJ2-7	TRBD2
TGCAGCGTTGTGGTCAGGGACAGGGGCAATGAGCAGTTCTTC	CSVVVRDRGNEQFF	few	TRBV29-1	TRBJ2-1	TRBD1
TGCGCCAGCAGCCAGGGGACGGGACTGACTAATTACGAGCAGTACTTC	CASSQGTGLTNYEQYF	few	TRBV4-3	TRBJ2-7	NA
TGTGCCAGCAGTACAGATCAGGGGGCAGTCTACGAGCAGTACTTC	CASSTDQGAVYEQYF	NA	TRBV12-3/TRBV12-4	TRBJ2-7	TRBD1
TGTGCCAGCAGTTACTTCTTCAGTTCAGGGGCCAACGTCCTGACTTTC	CASSYFFSSGANVLTF	few	TRBV6-5	TRBJ2-6	NA
TGTGCCAGCAGCCAAGGAGCAGCCAAAGAAAAACTGTTTTTT	CASSQGAAKEKLFF	NA	TRBV4-2	TRBJ1-4	NA
TGCAGCGCTGCACAGGGGAACACTGAAGCTTTCTTT	CSAAQGNTEAFF	many	TRBV29-1	TRBJ1-1	NA
TGCAGCGTTGAGGTCGAGCGGAGGAGCTCCTACGAGCAGTACTTC	CSVEVERRSSYEQYF	many	TRBV29-1	TRBJ2-7	NA
TGTGCCACCAGCAGAGGGAAACTAGCGGGAGGCCCCTACAATGAGCAGTTCTTC	CATSRGKLAGGPYNEQFF	many	TRBV15	TRBJ2-1	TRBD2
TGTGCCAGCAACCGACAAGCGATAGAGACCCAGTACTTC	CASNRQAIETQYF	few	TRBV6-2/TRBV6-3	TRBJ2-5	NA
TGTGCCAGCAGCCCCCAAGGGTCTCCCGAAGAGACCCAGTACTTC	CASSPQGSPEETQYF	NA	TRBV9	TRBJ2-5	NA
TGCGCCTGCAGCTTGGCTGAGACCGGGGAGCTGTTTTTT	CACSLAETGELFF	NA	TRBV5-1	TRBJ2-2	NA
TGCGCCAGCAGCTCGACATCTGCGGCAGATACGCAGTATTTT	CASSSTSAADTQYF	many	TRBV5-1	TRBJ2-3	NA
TGTGCCAGCTCACCAGCGGGAGGAGTCTCGCCCCAGCATTTT	CASSPAGGVSPQHF	few	TRBV18	TRBJ1-5	NA
TGCGCCAGCAGCCCGGGGACAGGGGTTGTTCAGCCCCAGCATTTT	CASSPGTGVVQPQHF	NA	TRBV5-1	TRBJ1-5	TRBD1